This TCR beta chain came from a study of CD8+ T cells in alopecia areata. Overall study context: Patients in the study were on tofacitinib for 6 to 18 months, then off it for 6 months. Study results and limitations: Scalp repertoires also include resident alphabeta T cells from normal skin.

The authors extracted RNA and reverse transcribed it into cDNA as the sequencing template. TCRdb's copy holds only in-frame clones and misses some; the assay was immunoSEQ multiplex PCR. The sample includes some 150,000 clones, approximately 70% of them seen just once. This clone has only a few counts. Its specificity is unknown. Sampling of alopecia areata patients yielded lesional scalp punch biopsies as well as peripheral blood. The germline gives CDR1 SEHNR, CDR2 FQNEAQ (reference sequence). Losses at the gene ends were 3 bases for V and 4 bases for J; bases not matched to a gene: 9. CDR3 length equals 15 residues.

This sequence was found in a human donor with alopecia areata. This specimen consisted of CD8+ T cells sorted from blood, obtained at week 0. V is TRBV7-9 and J is TRBJ2-7, with 7 bases fitting TRBD1. This CDR3 reads CASSFTDRDGYEQYF. DNA of the CDR3: TGTGCCAGCAGCTTCACTGACAGGGATGGGTACGAGCAGTACTTC.